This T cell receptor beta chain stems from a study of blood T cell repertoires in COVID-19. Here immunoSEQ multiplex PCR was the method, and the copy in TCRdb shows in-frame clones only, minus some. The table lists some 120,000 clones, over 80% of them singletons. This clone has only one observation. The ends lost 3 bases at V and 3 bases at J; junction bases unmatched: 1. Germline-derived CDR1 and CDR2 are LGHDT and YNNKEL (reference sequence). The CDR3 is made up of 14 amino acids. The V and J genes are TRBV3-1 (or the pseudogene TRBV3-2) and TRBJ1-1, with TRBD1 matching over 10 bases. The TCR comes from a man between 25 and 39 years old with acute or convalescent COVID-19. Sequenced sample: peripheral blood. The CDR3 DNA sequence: TGTGCCAGCAGCCACGGGACAGGGGACACTGAAGCTTTCTTT. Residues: CASSHGTGDTEAFF.